This T cell receptor beta chain was sequenced for a study of cytomegalovirus exposure and HLA in healthy donors (dated by TCRdb to 2016 to 2017). About the investigation overall: An earlier analysis of several hundred of the donors reported 276 Gb of sequence data and around 110 million unique TCR beta sequences obtained from about 179 million T cells. The study profiled the T cell repertoires of some 610 subjects by immunosequencing and related them to cytomegalovirus serostatus. Donor age, sex, ethnicity and CMV serostatus were compiled alongside the repertoire data. All discovery cohort repertoires had been generated using a single sequencing platform. A later analysis re-analyzed previously published TCR beta repertoires from about 600 donors and added high-resolution HLA genotyping to study TCR occurrence patterns. Besides the first cohort of under 700 subjects, a separate validation cohort made up of around 120 different subjects was used. The number of typed donors differed by locus: about 629-630 for A, B, C, DRB1 and DQB1; 500 to 550 for DQA1; over 600 for DPA1; and around 470 for DPB1. Rather than using new phenotypic data, the later analysis identified candidate immune exposures from TCR beta sequences and from how often those sequences occurred across donors. An earlier analysis of 587 of the donors used high-throughput TCR beta sequencing to judge whether each TCR beta V gene segment behaved as functional or pseudogenic. A later genetic analysis used genome-wide SNP genotypes for 398 of the 666 donors, treating that subset as a discovery cohort. To predict cytomegalovirus infection status, the study brought together high-throughput TCR immunosequencing, statistical association of individual TCRs with disease status, and machine learning. Among a few hundred genotyped donors of the cohort, an average of around 240,000 unique TCR beta nucleotide sequences were sequenced per donor, around 20% of them non-productive. An early release covering roughly 600 HLA-typed donors comprised around 300 gigabases of sequencing data and approximately 85 million unique TCR sequences. Class I and class II HLA loci were covered by the typing at four-digit resolution. The study aimed to test whether signatures of past pathogen exposure could be identified by cataloging public T cell receptors. Because of strong linkage in the cohort, roughly five DR-DQ haplotypes were treated as single units for association and clustering. The genetic ancestry cluster associated with self-reported Caucasian donors included approximately 85% of the roughly 380 genotyped donors.

The cohort comprised fewer than 700 healthy bone marrow donors. At the time of sampling, every cohort member was nominally healthy, though immune exposures that went unrecorded were likely present. The donor tested CMV seropositive and was one of the 289 seropositive cohort members. A peripheral blood sample was provided by each donor, and peripheral blood mononuclear cells were used for TCR beta sequencing. The Qiagen DNeasy Blood Extraction Kit was used to extract genomic DNA from the blood cell samples. The full study reports these points: It was suggested by the authors that the approach could potentially be generalized to other disease states and immunological phenotypes. Across donors, most TCR sequences were observed very rarely, whereas some public TCRs were present in many individuals. Three of the identified cytomegalovirus-associated TCR beta chains were confirmed in vitro to be specific for cytomegalovirus antigens. According to a later genetic analysis, donors in an Asian-associated ancestry cluster had fewer N-insertions in productive TCRs than the approximately 630-donor mean. In a later analysis, HLA-associated TCR beta chains were found to be more clonally expanded and to have lower generation probabilities than equally common non-associated chains. The sequencing pipeline was judged likely to have produced a cluster of highly shared sequence variants as a technical artifact. The study gave a list of around 170 TCR beta chains associated with cytomegalovirus. Strong co-occurrence of HLA alleles, especially DR and DQ, made assigning TCR associations to individual alleles difficult. The earlier analysis of a few hundred of the donors excluded roughly 17 rarely observed V segments, including chromosome 9 orphons, because counts were too low. An earlier analysis of 587 of the donors showed that most TCR beta V segments appeared in productive rearrangements either about 87% or about 30% of the time, which broadly matched IMGT annotations. Because some donors lacked HLA typing at each locus, the association tests relied only on the typed subset. The classifier was reported to diagnose cytomegalovirus status with high specificity and sensitivity in both the original and validation cohorts. In a later analysis, the rate of TCR association differed among HLA loci, with DRB1 alleles having the most associated TCRs and HLA-C alleles having the fewest. An association between a missense DCLRE1C variant and V-gene and J-gene trimming of TCR beta chains was found in a later genetic analysis and replicated in an independent cohort. A later analysis associated about 17,000 TCR beta sequences with specific HLA alleles at a false discovery rate of 0.05. This cohort had only TCR beta chains sequenced, and the lack of alpha or paired-chain data limited which features could be detected. A further reported finding was that TCR beta sequences accurately predicted the HLA-A and HLA-B alleles for most subjects in the first cohort. Immune exposure information for the cohort was limited to CMV serostatus. The 87-base-pair reads could not distinguish some IMGT-functional V segments, including TRBV6-2 and TRBV6-3, so those segments were excluded. Correlated functional status among segregating V segments might reflect linkage disequilibrium, but an unknown experimental factor could not be ruled out. Several of the top co-occurrence clusters appeared to be linked to parvovirus B19, influenza, CMV and Epstein-Barr virus, according to a later analysis. In a later analysis, most CMV-associated TCR beta chains were found to appear HLA-restricted, with HLA associations seemingly driven largely by CMV exposure. The presence/absence analyses assumed that sequencing depth was roughly uniform across donors, and that assumption may not be true.

The CDR3 spans 13 residues, from the cysteine through the phenylalanine. The only DNA kept is the CDR3, 39 bases in frame from the first base. V is shortened by 7 bases, J by 5 bases, and the region joining them spans 17 bases. CDR1 and CDR2 were assigned from the germline V gene as SQVTM and ANQGSEA. Comment on this clone: The antigen it recognizes is unknown. Base quality data are lacking; no much larger clone is found one base away.

Receptors were amplified or captured by the immunoSEQ multiplex PCR assay. For the multiplex PCR, a mixture combining 60 forward primers for TCR Vbeta segments and 13 reverse primers for TCR Jbeta segments was used. The CDR3 region of rearranged TCR beta genes was amplified from genomic DNA with a multiplex PCR assay. The amplified TCR beta libraries were sequenced on the Illumina HiSeq System as 87-base-pair reads. The published analysis was carried out like this. In a later analysis, roughly 80 million unique TCR beta chains were counted across the 500 to 850 repertoires, and about 10 million of these chains were shared by at least two donors. Raw reads were error-corrected and collapsed into unique sequences by a nearest-neighbor algorithm in which closely related sequences were merged to remove PCR and sequencing errors. V, D and J gene segments were assigned by aligning CDR3 sequences to IMGT reference sequences. For a sequence to be retained, at least a six-nucleotide match to both a V gene segment and a J gene segment was required. A rearrangement counted as productive if the CDR3 had no stop codons and remained in frame with V and J, and every other rearrangement counted as non-productive. Following IMGT convention, CDR3 was defined as the stretch from the second conserved V-encoded cysteine to the conserved J-encoded phenylalanine. The earlier analysis of roughly 590 of the donors excluded any sequence lacking an unambiguous match to a single V gene segment. An earlier analysis of a few hundred of the donors called V segments functional above 56.7% productive rearrangements and segregating when the between-donor standard deviation exceeded 5%. To diagnose cytomegalovirus status from the catalog of TCR beta chain sequences, a statistical classification framework was built. A later analysis assigned V and J genes by comparing TCR nucleotide sequences with IMGT/GENE-DB human TR gene sequences. In a later analysis, CDR3 sequences and most-parsimonious VDJ recombination scenarios were assigned using the TCRdist pipeline. In a later analysis, each TCR beta chain was defined by its CDR3 amino acid sequence together with its V-gene family, and reads lacking a unique V-gene family were excluded. To address suspected cross-contamination and a sequencing artifact, a later analysis removed approximately 600 highly shared, low-generation-probability nucleotide sequences. A later analysis calculated a clonal expansion index for each public chain from normalized within-repertoire ranks of inferred template counts. A later analysis computed generation probabilities with a VDJ recombination model fitted to out-of-frame rearrangements, and checked the results against IGoR. Hypergeometric tests were used in a later analysis to score TCR-TCR, TCR-HLA and TCR-CMV co-occurrence, with a repertoire-size bias correction applied to the TCR pairs. False discovery rates were estimated in a later analysis by permuting HLA or CMV assignments 20 times. In a later analysis, co-occurring TCRs were grouped using DBSCAN, with TCRdist sequence similarity added in when clustering inside HLA-allele-positive subsets. Co-occurrence clustering excluded repertoires with fewer than 30,000 or more than 120,000 public chains, plus five with anomalous nucleotide sharing. Here the immuneACCESS table is served through TCRdb, limited to in-frame sequences with V and J called. Missing clones are a known gap in these copies; in checked studies unresolved V genes cover under half, and the rest lacks a known reason. The V and J calls and clone size come from that table; D and trimming were worked out from the DNA. In all, the sample holds around 88,000 clones, and about 81% of those were seen once. The ten largest clones represent 4.1% of the sample.

Sequences were obtained from PBMCs. The chain uses TRBV29-1 and TRBJ1-1; TRBD1 might be the D gene, on 6 matching bases. This receptor was taken from a middle-aged woman in good health and CMV-seropositive. The sequenced DNA is TGCAGCGCCTCCGAGGGGGGGAATACTGAAGCTTTCTTT. It specifies CSASEGGNTEAFF.